This TCR beta chain was observed in a study of CD8 T cells in ankylosing spondylitis. Findings of the study overall: Significant enrichment of disease-linked clones was reportedly seen in matched ankylosing spondylitis synovial fluid. In peripheral blood, disease-linked CD8+ clones occurred at relatively low frequencies. What appeared characteristic of ankylosing spondylitis blood was a TCR beta motif of several highly homologous variants.

A quantitative 5'-RACE method, one with molecular barcodes, was used to make TCR beta libraries. TCRdb independently ran MiXCR on the 5' RACE reads; one entry per CDR3 protein. The sample yields 800,000 to 900,000 distinct CDR3 sequences, 12% seen once. This clonotype was recorded many times. Its matching antigen is unknown. The CDR3 extends over 12 amino acids. From germline, CDR1 is DFQATT and CDR2 SNEGSKA (reference sequence). V lost 7 bases, J lost 4 bases, and 2 bases stayed unmatched. The chain joins TRBV20-1 to TRBJ2-3; 10 bases are shared with TRBD2. The sequenced sample consisted of blood, either unsorted or a sorted T cell fraction (not recorded which). This receptor was identified in a male donor with ankylosing spondylitis. The chain's CDR3 is CSGAGGPDTQYF. The CDR3, as DNA: TGCAGTGGAGCGGGAGGGCCAGATACGCAGTATTTT.